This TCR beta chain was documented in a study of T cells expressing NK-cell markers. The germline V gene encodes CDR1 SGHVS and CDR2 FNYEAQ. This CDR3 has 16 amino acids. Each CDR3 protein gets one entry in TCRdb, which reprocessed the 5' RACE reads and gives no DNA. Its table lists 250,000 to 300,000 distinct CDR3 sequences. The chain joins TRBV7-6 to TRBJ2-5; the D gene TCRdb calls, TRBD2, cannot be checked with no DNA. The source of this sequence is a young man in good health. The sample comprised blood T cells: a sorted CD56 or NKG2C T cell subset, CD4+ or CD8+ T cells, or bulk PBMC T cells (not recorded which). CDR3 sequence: CASSLLGLAGVETQYF.